This T cell receptor beta chain came from a study of blood T cell repertoires in COVID-19. V lost 6 bases and J lost 3, with 12 bases in between. The germline V gene encodes CDR1 LGHNA and CDR2 YNFKEQ. This CDR3 has 14 residues. The table came from immunoSEQ multiplex PCR; TCRdb's copy has only in-frame clones and leaves some out. Of some 300,000 clones listed, around 90% are singletons. The sequencing sample was made of peripheral blood. This chain uses TRBV4-2 with TRBJ1-5, with D uncertain. This clonotype was obtained from a man in his 70s with acute or convalescent COVID-19. The CDR3 coding sequence is TGTGCCAGCAGTCCGAACAGTTACAATCAGCCCCAGCATTTT. Residues: CASSPNSYNQPQHF.